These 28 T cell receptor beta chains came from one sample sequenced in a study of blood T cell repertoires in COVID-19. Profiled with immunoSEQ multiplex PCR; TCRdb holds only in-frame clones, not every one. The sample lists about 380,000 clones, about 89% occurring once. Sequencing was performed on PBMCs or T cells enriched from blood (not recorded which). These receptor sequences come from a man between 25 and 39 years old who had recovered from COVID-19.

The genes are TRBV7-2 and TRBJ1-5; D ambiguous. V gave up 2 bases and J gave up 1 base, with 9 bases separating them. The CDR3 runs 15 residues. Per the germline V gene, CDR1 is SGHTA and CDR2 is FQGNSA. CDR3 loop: CASSLLRESNQPQHF. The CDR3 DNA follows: TGTGCCAGCAGCTTACTAAGAGAAAGCAATCAGCCCCAGCATTTT.

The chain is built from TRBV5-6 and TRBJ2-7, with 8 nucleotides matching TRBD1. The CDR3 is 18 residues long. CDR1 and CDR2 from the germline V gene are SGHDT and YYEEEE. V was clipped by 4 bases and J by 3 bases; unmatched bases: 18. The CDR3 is CASSGTRTGTGSYYEQYF. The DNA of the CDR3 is TGTGCCAGCAGCGGAACTAGGACCGGGACAGGATCTTACTACGAGCAGTACTTC.

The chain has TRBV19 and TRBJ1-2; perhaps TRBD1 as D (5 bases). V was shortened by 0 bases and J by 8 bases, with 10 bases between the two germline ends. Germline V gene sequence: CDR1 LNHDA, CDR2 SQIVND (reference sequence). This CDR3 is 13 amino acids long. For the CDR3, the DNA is TGTGCCAGTAGTATAGACGGGACTTACGGCTACACCTTC. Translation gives CASSIDGTYGYTF.

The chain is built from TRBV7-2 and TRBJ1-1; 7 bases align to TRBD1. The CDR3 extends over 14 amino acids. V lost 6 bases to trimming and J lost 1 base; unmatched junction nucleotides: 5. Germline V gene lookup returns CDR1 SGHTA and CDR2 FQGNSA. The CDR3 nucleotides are TGTGCCAGCAGAGGTGACAGGGAGAACACTGAAGCTTTCTTT. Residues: CASRGDRENTEAFF.

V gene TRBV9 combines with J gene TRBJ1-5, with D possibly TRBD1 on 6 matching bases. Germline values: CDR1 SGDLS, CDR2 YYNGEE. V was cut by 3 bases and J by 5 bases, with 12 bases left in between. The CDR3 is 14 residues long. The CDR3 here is CASSGRGGDQPQHF. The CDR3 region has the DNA TGTGCCAGCAGCGGCCGAGGGGGAGATCAGCCCCAGCATTTT.

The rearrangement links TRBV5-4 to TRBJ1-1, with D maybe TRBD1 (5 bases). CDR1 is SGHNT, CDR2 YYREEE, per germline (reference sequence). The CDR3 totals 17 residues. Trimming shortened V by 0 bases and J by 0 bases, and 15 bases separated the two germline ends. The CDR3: CASSLGGLGGLNTEAFF. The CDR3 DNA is TGTGCCAGCAGCTTGGGGGGCCTGGGAGGGTTGAACACTGAAGCTTTCTTT.

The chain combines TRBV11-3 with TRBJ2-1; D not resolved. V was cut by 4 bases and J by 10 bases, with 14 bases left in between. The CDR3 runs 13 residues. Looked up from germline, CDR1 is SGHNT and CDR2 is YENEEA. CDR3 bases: TGTGCCAGCAGCTCCGGTTTTAGTTTAGAGCAGTTCTTC. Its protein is CASSSGFSLEQFF.

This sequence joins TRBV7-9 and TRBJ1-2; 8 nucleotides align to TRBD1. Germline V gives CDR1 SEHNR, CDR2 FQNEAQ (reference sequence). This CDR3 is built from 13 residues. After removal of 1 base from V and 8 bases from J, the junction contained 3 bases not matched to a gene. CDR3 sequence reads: CASSLGTGRGYTF. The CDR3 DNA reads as TGTGCCAGCAGCTTAGGGACAGGGAGAGGCTACACCTTC.

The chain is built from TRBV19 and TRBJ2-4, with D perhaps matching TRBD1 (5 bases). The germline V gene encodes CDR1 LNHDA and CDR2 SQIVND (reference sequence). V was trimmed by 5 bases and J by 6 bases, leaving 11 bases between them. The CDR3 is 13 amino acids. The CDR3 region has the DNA TGTGCCAGTAGTCAGGGAATTGCAAACATTCAGTACTTC. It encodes CASSQGIANIQYF.

The CDR3 DNA is TGTGCCAGCAGTTTATCCCGAGGGACAGTACAGACCCAGTACTTC. This codes for CASSLSRGTVQTQYF. The chain employs TRBV27 and TRBJ2-5; 7 bases agree with TRBD1. The CDR3 runs to 15 residues. The V and J ends lost 0 bases and 6 bases, in that order; junction bases with no gene match: 7. Germline V gives CDR1 MNHEY, CDR2 SMNVEV (reference sequence).

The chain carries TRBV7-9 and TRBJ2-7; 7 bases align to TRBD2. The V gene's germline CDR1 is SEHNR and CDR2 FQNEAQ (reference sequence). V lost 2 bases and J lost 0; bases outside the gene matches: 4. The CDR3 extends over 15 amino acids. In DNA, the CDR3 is TGTGCCAGCAGCTTACAAGCGGGGCCCTCCTACGAGCAGTACTTC. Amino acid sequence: CASSLQAGPSYEQYF.

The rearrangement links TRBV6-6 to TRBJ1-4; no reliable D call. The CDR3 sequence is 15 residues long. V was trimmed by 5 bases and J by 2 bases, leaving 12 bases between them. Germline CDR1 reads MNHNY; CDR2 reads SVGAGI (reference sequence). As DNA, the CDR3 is TGTGCCAGCAGTCCGTCCGTCTCTACTAATGAAAAACTGTTTTTT. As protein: CASSPSVSTNEKLFF.

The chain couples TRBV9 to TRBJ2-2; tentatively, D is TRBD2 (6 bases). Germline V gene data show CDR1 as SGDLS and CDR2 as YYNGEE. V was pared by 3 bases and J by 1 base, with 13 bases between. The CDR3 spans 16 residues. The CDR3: CASSGTGTENTGELFF. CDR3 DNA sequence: TGTGCCAGCAGCGGAACCGGGACTGAGAACACCGGGGAGCTGTTTTTT.

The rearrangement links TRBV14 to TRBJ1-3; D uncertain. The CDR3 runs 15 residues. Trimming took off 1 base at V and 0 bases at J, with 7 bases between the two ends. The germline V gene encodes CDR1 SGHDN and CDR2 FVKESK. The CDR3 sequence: CASSQVTVSGNTIYF. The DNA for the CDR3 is TGTGCCAGCAGCCAAGTCACGGTCTCTGGAAACACCATATATTTT.

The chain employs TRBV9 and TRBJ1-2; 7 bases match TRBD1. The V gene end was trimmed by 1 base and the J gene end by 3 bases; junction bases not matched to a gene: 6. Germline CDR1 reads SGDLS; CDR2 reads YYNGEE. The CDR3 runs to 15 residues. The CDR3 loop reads CASSVRGGLDYGYTF. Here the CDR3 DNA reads TGTGCCAGCAGCGTACGAGGGGGCTTAGACTATGGCTACACCTTC. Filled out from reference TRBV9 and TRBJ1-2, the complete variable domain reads DSGVTQTPKHLITATGQRVTLRCSPRSGDLSVYWYQQSLDQGLQFLIQYYNGEERAKGNILERFSAQQFPDLHSELNLSSLELGDSALYFCASSVRGGLDYGYTFGSGTRLTVV.

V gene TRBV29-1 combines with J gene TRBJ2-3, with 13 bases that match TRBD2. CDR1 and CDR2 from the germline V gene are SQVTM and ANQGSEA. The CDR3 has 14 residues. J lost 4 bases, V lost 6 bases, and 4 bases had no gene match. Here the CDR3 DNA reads TGCAGCGTGGGGACTAGCGGGATGCCAGATACGCAGTATTTT. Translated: CSVGTSGMPDTQYF.

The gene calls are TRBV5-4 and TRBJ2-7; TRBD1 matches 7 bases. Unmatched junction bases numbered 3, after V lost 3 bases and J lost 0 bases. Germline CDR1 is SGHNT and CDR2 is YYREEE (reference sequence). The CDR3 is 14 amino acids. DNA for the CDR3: TGTGCCAGCAGCTCGGGGACAGTCTCCTACGAGCAGTACTTC. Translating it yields CASSSGTVSYEQYF. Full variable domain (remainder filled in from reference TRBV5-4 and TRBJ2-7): ETGVTQSPTHLIKTRGQQVTLRCSSQSGHNTVSWYQQALGQGPQFIFQYYREEENGRGNFPPRFSGLQFPNYSSELNVNALELDDSALYLCASSSGTVSYEQYFGPGTRLTVT.

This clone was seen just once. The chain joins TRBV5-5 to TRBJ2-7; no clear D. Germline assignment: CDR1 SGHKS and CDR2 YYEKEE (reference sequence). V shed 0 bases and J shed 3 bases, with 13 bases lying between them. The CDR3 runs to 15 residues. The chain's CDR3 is CASSLARDFNYEQYF. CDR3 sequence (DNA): TGTGCCAGCAGCTTGGCCCGAGACTTTAACTACGAGCAGTACTTC.

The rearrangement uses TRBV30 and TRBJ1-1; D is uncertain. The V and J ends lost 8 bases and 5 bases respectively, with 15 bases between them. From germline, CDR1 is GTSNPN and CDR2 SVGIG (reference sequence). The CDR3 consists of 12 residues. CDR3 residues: CARGRVGTEAFF. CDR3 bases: TGTGCCCGAGGGAGGGTGGGAACTGAAGCTTTCTTT.

The CDR3 loop reads CASSAADRRGEKLFF. The CDR3 coding sequence is TGTGCCAGCAGCGCCGCGGACAGGCGGGGAGAAAAACTGTTTTTT. V usage is TRBV9 and J usage is TRBJ1-4; 7 nucleotides agree with TRBD1. V lost 3 bases and J lost 8; bases outside the gene matches: 10. This CDR3 is 15 amino acids long. CDR1 and CDR2 (germline): SGDLS, YYNGEE.

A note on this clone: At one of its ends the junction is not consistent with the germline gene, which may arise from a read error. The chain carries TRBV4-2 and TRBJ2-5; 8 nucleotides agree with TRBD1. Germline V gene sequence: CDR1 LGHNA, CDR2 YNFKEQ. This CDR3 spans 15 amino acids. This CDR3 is CASSQAGGFGETQYF. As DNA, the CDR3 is TGTGCCAGCAGTCAAGCAGGGGGCTTCGGAGAGACCCAGTACTTC.

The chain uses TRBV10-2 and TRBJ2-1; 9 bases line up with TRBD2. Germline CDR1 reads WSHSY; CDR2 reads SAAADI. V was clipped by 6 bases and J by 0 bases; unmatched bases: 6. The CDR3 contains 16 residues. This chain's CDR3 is CASSLTSGGSYNEQFF. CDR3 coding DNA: TGCGCCAGCAGCCTGACTAGCGGAGGCTCCTACAATGAGCAGTTCTTC.

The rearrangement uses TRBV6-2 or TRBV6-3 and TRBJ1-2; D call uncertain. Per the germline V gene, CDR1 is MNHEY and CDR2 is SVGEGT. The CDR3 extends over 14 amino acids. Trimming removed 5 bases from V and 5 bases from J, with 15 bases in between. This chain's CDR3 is CASSTSPGWYGYTF. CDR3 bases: TGTGCCAGCAGTACGAGCCCGGGGTGGTATGGCTACACCTTC.

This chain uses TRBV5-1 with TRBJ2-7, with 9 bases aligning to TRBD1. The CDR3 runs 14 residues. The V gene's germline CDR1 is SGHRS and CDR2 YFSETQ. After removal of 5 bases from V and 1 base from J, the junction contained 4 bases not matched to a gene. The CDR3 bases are TGCGCCAGCAGGCTAGGGACAGGGTCCTACGAGCAGTACTTC. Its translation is CASRLGTGSYEQYF.

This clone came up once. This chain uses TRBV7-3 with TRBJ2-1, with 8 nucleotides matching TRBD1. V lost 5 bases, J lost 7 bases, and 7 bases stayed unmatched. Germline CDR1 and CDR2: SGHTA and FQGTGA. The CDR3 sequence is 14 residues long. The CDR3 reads CASSKRTGRNEQFF. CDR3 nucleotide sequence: TGTGCCAGCAGCAAACGGACAGGGCGGAATGAGCAGTTCTTC. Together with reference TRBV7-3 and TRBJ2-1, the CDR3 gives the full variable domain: GAGVSQTPSNKVTEKGKYVELRCDPISGHTALYWYRQSLGQGPEFLIYFQGTGAADDSGLPNDRFFAVRPEGSVSTLKIQRTERGDSAVYLCASSKRTGRNEQFFGPGTRLTVL.

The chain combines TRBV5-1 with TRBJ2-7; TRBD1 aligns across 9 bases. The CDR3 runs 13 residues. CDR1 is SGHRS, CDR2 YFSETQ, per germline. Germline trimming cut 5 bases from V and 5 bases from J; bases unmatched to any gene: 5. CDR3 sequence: CASRGQGSHEQYF. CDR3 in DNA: TGCGCCAGCAGGGGACAGGGTAGCCACGAGCAGTACTTC. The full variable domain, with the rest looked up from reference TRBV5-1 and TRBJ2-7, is KAGVTQTPRYLIKTRGQQVTLSCSPISGHRSVSWYQQTPGQGLQFLFEYFSETQRNKGNFPGRFSGRQFSNSRSEMNVSTLELGDSALYLCASRGQGSHEQYFGPGTRLTVT.

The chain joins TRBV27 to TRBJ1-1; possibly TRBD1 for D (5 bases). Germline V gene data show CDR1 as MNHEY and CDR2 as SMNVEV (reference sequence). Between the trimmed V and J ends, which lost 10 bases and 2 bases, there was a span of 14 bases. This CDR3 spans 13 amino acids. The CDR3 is CATGIGANTEAFF. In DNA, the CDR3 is TGTGCCACCGGAATTGGGGCAAACACTGAAGCTTTCTTT.

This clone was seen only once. The CDR3 DNA reads as TGTGCCAGCAGGTCGACTAGCGGGGGGGCCCGTGATACGCAGTATTTT. This sequence encodes CASRSTSGGARDTQYF. The gene calls are TRBV7-2 and TRBJ2-3; TRBD2 agrees at 14 bases. Germline CDR1 SGHTA, CDR2 FQGNSA. The V gene end was trimmed by 6 bases and the J gene end by 6 bases; junction bases not matched to a gene: 8. This CDR3 spans 16 amino acids.